This T cell receptor beta chain derives from a study of T cells in Graves' hyperthyroidism and ophthalmopathy. In the ophthalmopathy cohort, Clinical Activity Score was at least 3, NOSPECS grade at least 4, and duration under 3 months. Amplification targeted TCR beta CDR3 regions from RNA transcripts. An initial round of RT-PCR targeting the TCR CDR3 relied on the HTBI primer set. MiXCR was run by TCRdb on the multiplex PCR reads, yielding one entry per CDR3 protein. The top ten clones hold approximately 13% of a sample with over 350,000 distinct CDR3 sequences, roughly 14% of them seen once. Details on this clonotype: Its antigen is unknown.

Per the germline V gene, CDR1 is SGHDN and CDR2 is FVKESK. The CDR3 loop spans 13 amino acids. V shed 1 base and J shed 3 bases, with 6 bases lying between them. General study results and limits: The blood repertoire included most of the expanded thyroid clonotypes above 0.001.

The chain combines TRBV14 with TRBJ2-5, with D hard to call. Sequencing was done on a sample of blood. The clonotype comes from a man younger than 35 with Graves' ophthalmopathy. The CDR3 is CASSQVTEETQYF. As DNA, the CDR3 is TGTGCCAGCAGCCAAGTGACCGAAGAGACCCAGTACTTC.